This is a list of T cell receptor beta chains from one sample in a study of T cells in Graves' hyperthyroidism and ophthalmopathy. TCRdb re-called the multiplex PCR reads with MiXCR, one entry per CDR3 protein. In the table there are 250,000 to 350,000 distinct CDR3 sequences, approximately 15% of which are singletons. Sequenced: blood. These receptors were obtained from a man under 40 with Graves' hyperthyroidism. CDR3s include the opening cysteine and the closing phenylalanine or tryptophan. D genes are given only for firm matches. Clone size is stated in some rows and not others, as once, few, many or a class when expanded.

clone_size	v_call	d_call	j_call	cdr3_aa	cdr3_nt
many	TRBV5-1	-	TRBJ1-5	CASSSLPGQPQHF	TGCGCCAGCAGCTCCCTTCCAGGGCAGCCCCAGCATTTT
-	TRBV4-1	-	TRBJ1-2	CASSQGTSTPYGYTF	TGCGCCAGCAGCCAAGGGACTTCTACGCCCTATGGCTACACCTTC
few	TRBV20-1	TRBD2	TRBJ2-2	CSANPLAGGPTGELFF	TGCAGTGCCAACCCCTTAGCGGGAGGGCCAACCGGGGAGCTGTTTTTT
many	TRBV28	TRBD1	TRBJ1-5	CAARRGLYNQPQHF	TGTGCCGCCCGCAGGGGGTTATACAATCAGCCCCAGCATTTT
many	TRBV11-1	-	TRBJ2-3	CASSLVWASTDTQYF	TGTGCCAGCAGCTTAGTGTGGGCTAGCACAGATACGCAGTATTTT
-	TRBV2	-	TRBJ2-1	CASSRDFEREQFF	TGTGCCAGCAGCCGGGACTTCGAGAGGGAGCAGTTCTTC
many	TRBV28	-	TRBJ2-1	CASIGAGVDEQFF	TGTGCCAGCATCGGGGCAGGGGTGGATGAGCAGTTCTTC
many	TRBV6-4	-	TRBJ2-2	CASSDGANTGELFF	TGTGCCAGCAGTGACGGGGCGAACACCGGGGAGCTGTTTTTT
many	TRBV24-1	TRBD2	TRBJ2-1	CATSDLTSGSYNEQFF	TGTGCCACCAGTGATTTGACTAGCGGGAGCTACAATGAGCAGTTCTTC
-	TRBV12-3/TRBV12-4	-	TRBJ1-1	CAGSLYANTEAFF	TGTGCCGGCAGTTTATATGCGAACACTGAAGCTTTCTTT